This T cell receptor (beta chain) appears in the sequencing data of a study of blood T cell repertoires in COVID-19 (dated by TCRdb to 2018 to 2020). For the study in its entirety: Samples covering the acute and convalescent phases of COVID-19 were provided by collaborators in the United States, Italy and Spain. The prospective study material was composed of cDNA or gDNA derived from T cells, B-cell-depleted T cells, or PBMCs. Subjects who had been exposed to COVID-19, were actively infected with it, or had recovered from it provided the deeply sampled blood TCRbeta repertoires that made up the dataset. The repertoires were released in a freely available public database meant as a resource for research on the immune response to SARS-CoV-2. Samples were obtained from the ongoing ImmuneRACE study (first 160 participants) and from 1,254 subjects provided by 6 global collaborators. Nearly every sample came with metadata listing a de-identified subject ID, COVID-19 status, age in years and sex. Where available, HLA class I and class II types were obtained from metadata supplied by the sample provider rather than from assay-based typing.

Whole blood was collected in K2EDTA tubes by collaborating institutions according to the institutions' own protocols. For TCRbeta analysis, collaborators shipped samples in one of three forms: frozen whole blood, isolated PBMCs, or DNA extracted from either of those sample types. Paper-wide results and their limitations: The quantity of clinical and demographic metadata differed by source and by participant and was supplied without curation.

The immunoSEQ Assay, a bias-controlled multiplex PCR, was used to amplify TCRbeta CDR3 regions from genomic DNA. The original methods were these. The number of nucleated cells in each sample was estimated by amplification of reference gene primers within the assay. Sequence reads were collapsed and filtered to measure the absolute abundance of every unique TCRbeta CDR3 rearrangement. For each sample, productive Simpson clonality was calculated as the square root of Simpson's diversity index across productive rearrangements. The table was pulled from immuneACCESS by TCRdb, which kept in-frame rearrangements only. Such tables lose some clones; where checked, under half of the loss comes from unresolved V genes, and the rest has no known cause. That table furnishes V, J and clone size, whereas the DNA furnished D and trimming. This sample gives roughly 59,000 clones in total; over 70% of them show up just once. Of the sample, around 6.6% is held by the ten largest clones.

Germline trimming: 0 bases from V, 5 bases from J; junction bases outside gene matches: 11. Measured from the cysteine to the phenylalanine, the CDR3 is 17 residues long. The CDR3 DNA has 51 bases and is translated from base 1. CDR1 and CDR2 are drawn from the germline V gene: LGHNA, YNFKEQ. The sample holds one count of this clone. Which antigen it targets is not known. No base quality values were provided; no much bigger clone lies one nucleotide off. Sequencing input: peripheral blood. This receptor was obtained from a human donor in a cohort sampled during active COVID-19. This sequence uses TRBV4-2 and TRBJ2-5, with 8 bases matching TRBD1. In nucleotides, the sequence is TGTGCCAGCAGCCAAGAGGGACCCGCAGGGGGCAGGGAGACCCAGTACTTC. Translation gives CASSQEGPAGGRETQYF.